A single sample gave rise to the 6 T cell receptor beta chains below, sequenced in a study of T cells in Graves' hyperthyroidism and ophthalmopathy. TCR beta CDR3 regions were amplified from RNA. HTBI primers were employed in a first-round RT-PCR of the TCR CDR3. In TCRdb, the multiplex PCR reads were re-called with MiXCR into one record per CDR3 protein. Among some 400,000 distinct CDR3 sequences, roughly 13% were seen once, and the ten largest hold about 11%. Source material: blood. These receptor sequences come from an older woman with Graves' hyperthyroidism.

This clonotype has a count of ten or more. The chain combines TRBV20-1 with TRBJ2-1, with D perhaps TRBD1 (6 bases). With 1 base removed from V and 4 bases from J, the gap between germline ends came to 11 bases. Germline V CDR1 and CDR2: DFQATT, SNEGSKA (reference sequence). This CDR3 comprises 14 residues. For the CDR3, the DNA is TGCAGTGCTAGAGGTGGCAGGGGTTACAATGAGCAGTTCTTC. It encodes CSARGGRGYNEQFF.

This CDR3 is CASSQEAGNHYNSPLHF. CDR3 sequence (DNA): TGCGCCAGCAGCCAAGAGGCAGGGAACCACTATAATTCACCCCTCCACTTT. V gene TRBV4-1 combines with J gene TRBJ1-6, with a weak D call TRBD1 (5 bases). Germline V lookup: CDR1 MGHRA, CDR2 YSYEKL. Deletions cut 0 bases from V and 3 bases from J, with 12 bases between. This CDR3 has 17 residues.

This clonotype has ten or more counts. In DNA, the CDR3 is TGTGCCAGCAGTTTAATTATGGAAGCAGGGGAGCTGTTTTTT. It yields the protein CASSLIMEAGELFF. This chain uses TRBV12-3 or TRBV12-4 with TRBJ2-2; no clear D gene. V was cut by 2 bases and J by 8 bases, with 12 bases left in between. This CDR3 is built from 14 residues.

This clonotype was recorded many times. V gene TRBV20-1 combines with J gene TRBJ1-2; no reliable D call. The CDR3 totals 13 residues. Germline assignment: CDR1 DFQATT and CDR2 SNEGSKA (reference sequence). Trimming took off 1 base at V and 5 bases at J, with 11 bases between the two ends. The CDR3 bases are TGCAGTGCTAGAGGAGGTTCGCTTTATGGCTACACCTTC. It is translated as CSARGGSLYGYTF.

J is TRBJ2-1 and V is TRBV19; D is undetermined. The V and J ends lost 3 bases and 7 bases respectively, with 4 bases between them. This CDR3 is 11 amino acids long. The germline CDR1 and CDR2 sequences are LNHDA and SQIVND (reference sequence). The CDR3 spells CASSMLNEQFF. The CDR3 DNA reads TGTGCCAGTAGTATGCTAAATGAGCAGTTCTTC.

In this sample, this clonotype turned up once. A much larger clone is a single base away; this may be a read error. The CDR3 region is CSASSPAGDQETQYF. CDR3 in DNA: TGCAGTGCTTCCTCACCAGCGGGCGACCAAGAGACCCAGTACTTC. The J gene is TRBJ2-5, the V gene TRBV20-1, with D perhaps matching TRBD2 (6 bases). The germline V and J ends were trimmed by 5 bases and 0 bases, with 16 bases remaining between them. The CDR3 has 15 amino acids. The V gene's germline CDR1 is DFQATT and CDR2 SNEGSKA (reference sequence).